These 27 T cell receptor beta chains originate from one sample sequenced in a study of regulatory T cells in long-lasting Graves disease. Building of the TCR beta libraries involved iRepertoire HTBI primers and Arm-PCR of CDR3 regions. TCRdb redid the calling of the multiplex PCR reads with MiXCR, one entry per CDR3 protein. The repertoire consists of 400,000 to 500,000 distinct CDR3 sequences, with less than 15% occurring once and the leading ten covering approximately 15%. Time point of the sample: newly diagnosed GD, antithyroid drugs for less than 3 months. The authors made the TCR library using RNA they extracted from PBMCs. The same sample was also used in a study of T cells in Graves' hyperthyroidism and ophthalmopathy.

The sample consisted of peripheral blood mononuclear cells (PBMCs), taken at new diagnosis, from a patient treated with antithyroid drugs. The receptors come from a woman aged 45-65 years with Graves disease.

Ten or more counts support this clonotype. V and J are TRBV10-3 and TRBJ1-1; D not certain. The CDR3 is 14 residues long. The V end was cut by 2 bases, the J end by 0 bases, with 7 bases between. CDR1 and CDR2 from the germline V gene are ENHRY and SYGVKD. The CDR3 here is CAISENGVNTEAFF. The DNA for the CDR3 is TGTGCCATCAGTGAGAATGGTGTGAACACTGAAGCTTTCTTT.

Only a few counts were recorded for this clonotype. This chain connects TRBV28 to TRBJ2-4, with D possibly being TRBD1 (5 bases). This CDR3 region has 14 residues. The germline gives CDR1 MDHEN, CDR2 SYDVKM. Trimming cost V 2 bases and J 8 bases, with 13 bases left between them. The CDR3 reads CASSLRSGMDIQYF. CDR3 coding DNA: TGTGCCAGCAGTTTAAGGTCAGGGATGGACATTCAGTACTTC.

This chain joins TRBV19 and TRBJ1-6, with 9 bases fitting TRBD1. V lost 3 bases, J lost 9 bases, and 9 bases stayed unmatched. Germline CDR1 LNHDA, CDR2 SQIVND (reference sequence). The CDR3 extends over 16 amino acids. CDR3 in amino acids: CASSIPTGQGFSPLHF. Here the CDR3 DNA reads TGTGCCAGTAGTATTCCTACGGGACAGGGATTTTCACCCCTCCACTTT.

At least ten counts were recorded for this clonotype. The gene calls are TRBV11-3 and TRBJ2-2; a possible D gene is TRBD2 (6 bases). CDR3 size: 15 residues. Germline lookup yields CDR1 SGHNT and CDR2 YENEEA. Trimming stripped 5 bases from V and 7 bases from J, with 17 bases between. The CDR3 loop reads CASSLGSDGSGELFF. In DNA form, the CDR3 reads TGTGCCAGCAGCCTAGGGTCTGACGGGAGCGGGGAGCTGTTTTTT. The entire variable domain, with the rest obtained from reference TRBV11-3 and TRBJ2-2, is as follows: EAGVVQSPRYKIIEKKQPVAFWCNPISGHNTLYWYLQNLGQGPELLIRYENEEAVDDSQLPKDRFSAERLKGVDSTLKIQPAELGDSAVYLCASSLGSDGSGELFFGEGSRLTVL.

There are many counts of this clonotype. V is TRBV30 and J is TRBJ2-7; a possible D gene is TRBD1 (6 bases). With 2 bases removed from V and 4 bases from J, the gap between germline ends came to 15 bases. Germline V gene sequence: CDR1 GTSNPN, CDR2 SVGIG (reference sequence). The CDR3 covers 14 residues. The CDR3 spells CAWSSGASIYEQYF. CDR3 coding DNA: TGTGCCTGGAGTTCAGGGGCTTCGATTTACGAGCAGTACTTC.

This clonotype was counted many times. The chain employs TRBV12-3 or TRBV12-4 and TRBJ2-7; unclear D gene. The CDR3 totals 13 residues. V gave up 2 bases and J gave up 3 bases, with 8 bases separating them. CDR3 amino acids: CASSLSSDYEQYF. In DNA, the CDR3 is TGTGCCAGCAGTTTATCGAGCGACTACGAGCAGTACTTC.

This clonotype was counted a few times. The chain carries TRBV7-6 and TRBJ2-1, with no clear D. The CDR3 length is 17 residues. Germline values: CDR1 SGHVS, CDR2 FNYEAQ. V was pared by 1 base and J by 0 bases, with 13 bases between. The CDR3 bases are TGTGCCAGCAGCTTAGGTGGCATAGCTAGCTCCTACAATGAGCAGTTCTTC. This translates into CASSLGGIASSYNEQFF.

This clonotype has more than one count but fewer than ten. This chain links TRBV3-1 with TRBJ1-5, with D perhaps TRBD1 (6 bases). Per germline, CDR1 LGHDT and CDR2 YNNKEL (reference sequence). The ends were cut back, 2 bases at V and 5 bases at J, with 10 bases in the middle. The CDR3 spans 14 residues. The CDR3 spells CASSQPGAYQPQHF. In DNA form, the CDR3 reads TGTGCCAGCAGCCAACCAGGGGCGTATCAGCCCCAGCATTTT. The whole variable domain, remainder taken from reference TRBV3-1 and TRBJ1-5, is DTAVSQTPKYLVTQMGNDKSIKCEQNLGHDTMYWYKQDSKKFLKIMFSYNNKELIINETVPNRFSPKSPDKAHLNLHINSLELGDSAVYFCASSQPGAYQPQHFGDGTRLSIL.

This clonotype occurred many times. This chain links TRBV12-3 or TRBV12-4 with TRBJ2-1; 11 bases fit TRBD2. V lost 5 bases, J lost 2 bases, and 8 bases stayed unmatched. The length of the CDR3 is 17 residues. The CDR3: CASSTGTSGLPYNEQFF. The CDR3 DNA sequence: TGTGCCAGCAGTACAGGGACTAGCGGTTTACCCTACAATGAGCAGTTCTTC.

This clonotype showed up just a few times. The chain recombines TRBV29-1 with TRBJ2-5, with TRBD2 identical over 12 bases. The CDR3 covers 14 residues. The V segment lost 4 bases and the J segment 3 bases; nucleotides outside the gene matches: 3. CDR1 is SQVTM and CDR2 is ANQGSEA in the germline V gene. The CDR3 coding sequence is TGCAGCGTTGGTTGGACTAGCGGGAAAGAGACCCAGTACTTC. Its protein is CSVGWTSGKETQYF. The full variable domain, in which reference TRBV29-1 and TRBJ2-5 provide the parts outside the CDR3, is SAVISQKPSRDICQRGTSLTIQCQVDSQVTMMFWYRQQPGQSLTLIATANQGSEATYESGFVIDKFPISRPNLTFSTLTVSNMSPEDSSIYLCSVGWTSGKETQYFGPGTRLLVL.

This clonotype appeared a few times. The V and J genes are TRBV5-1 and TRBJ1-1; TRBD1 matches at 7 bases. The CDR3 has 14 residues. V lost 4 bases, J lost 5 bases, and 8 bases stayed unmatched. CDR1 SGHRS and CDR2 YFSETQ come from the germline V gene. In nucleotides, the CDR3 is TGCGCCAGCAGCCAAGGGGACAGCGGGACTGAAGCTTTCTTT. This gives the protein CASSQGDSGTEAFF.

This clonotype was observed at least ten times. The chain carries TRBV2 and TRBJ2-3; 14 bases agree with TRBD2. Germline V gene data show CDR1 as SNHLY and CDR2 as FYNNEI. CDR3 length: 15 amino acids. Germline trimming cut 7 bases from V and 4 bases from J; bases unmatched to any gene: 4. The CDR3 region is CASKGLAGAPDTQYF. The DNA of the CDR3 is TGTGCCAGCAAGGGACTAGCGGGAGCCCCAGATACGCAGTATTTT.

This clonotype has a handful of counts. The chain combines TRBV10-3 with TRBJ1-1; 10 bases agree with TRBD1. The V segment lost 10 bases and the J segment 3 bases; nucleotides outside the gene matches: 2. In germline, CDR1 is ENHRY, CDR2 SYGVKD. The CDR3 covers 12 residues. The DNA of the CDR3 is TGTGCCACCGGGACAGGGGACACTGAAGCTTTCTTT. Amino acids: CATGTGDTEAFF.

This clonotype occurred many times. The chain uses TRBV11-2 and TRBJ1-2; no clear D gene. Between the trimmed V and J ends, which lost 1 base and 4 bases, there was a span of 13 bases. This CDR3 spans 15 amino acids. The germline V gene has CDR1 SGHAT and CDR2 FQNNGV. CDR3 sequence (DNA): TGTGCCAGCAGCTTAGGGGGAGGGCGCCCCTATGGCTACACCTTC. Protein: CASSLGGGRPYGYTF.

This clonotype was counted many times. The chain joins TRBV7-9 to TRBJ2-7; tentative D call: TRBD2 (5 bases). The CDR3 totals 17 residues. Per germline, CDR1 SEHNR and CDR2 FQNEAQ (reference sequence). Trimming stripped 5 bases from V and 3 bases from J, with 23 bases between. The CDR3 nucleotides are TGTGCCAGCAGCCTGTCCAAAGGTTGGGGAGAAGGCTACGAGCAGTACTTC. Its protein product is CASSLSKGWGEGYEQYF.

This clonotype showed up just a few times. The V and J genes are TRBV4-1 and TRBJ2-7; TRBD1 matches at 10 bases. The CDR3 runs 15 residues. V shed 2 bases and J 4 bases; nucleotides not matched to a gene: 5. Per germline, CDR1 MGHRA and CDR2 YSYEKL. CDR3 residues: CASSQPRDRGYEQYF. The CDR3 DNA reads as TGCGCCAGCAGCCAACCCAGGGACAGGGGTTACGAGCAGTACTTC.

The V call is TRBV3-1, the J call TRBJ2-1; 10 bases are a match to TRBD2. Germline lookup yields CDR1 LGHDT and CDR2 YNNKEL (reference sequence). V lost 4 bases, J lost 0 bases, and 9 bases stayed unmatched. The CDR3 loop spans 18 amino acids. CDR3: CASSPPRTSGPSYNEQFF. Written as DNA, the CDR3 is TGTGCCAGCAGCCCCCCCCGGACTAGCGGACCCTCCTACAATGAGCAGTTCTTC.

CDR3 protein: CAWSVGTSGFEQFF. As DNA, the CDR3 is TGTGCCTGGAGTGTCGGGACTAGCGGGTTCGAGCAGTTCTTC. This chain joins TRBV30 and TRBJ2-1; 12 bases match TRBD2. This CDR3 comprises 14 residues. The germline CDR1 and CDR2 sequences are GTSNPN and SVGIG (reference sequence). V trimming: 0 bases; J trimming: 10 bases; junction bases outside the gene matches: 4.

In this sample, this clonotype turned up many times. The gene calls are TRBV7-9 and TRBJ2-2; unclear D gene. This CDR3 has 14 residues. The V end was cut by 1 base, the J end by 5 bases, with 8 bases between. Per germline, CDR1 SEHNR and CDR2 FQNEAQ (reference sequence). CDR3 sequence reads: CASSLEYQTGELFF. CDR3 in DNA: TGTGCCAGCAGCTTAGAGTATCAAACCGGGGAGCTGTTTTTT.

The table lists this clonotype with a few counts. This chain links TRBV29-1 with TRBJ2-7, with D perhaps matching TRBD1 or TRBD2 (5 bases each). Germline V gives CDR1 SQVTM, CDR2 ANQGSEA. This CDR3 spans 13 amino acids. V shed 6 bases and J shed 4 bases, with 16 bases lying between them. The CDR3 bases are TGCAGCGTAGGGACCCTGGGGGTTTACGAGCAGTACTTC. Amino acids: CSVGTLGVYEQYF.

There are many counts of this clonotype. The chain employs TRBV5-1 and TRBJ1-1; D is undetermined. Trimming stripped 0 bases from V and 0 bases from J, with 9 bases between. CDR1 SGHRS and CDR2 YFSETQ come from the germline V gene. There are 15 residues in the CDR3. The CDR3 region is CASSLGTFMNTEAFF. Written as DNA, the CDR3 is TGCGCCAGCAGCTTGGGGACTTTCATGAACACTGAAGCTTTCTTT.

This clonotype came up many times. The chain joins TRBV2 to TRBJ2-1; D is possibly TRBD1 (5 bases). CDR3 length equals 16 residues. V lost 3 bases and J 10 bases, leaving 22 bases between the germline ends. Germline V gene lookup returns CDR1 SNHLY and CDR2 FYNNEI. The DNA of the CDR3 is TGTGCCAGCAGTGACCCAGGGTCACGAGTGTCATGGGAGCAGTTCTTC. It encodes CASSDPGSRVSWEQFF.

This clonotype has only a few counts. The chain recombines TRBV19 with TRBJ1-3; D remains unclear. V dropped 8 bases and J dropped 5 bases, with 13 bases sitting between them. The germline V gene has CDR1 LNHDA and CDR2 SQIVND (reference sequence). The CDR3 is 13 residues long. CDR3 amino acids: CASQQVLRNTIYF. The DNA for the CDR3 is TGTGCCAGTCAGCAAGTACTCAGAAACACCATATATTTT.

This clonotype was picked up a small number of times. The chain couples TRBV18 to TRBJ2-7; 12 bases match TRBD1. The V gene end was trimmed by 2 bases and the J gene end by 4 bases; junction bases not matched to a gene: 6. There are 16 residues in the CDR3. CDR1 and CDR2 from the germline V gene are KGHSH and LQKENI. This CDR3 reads CASSPTPGQGAYEQYF. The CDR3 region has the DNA TGTGCCAGCTCACCAACACCGGGACAGGGGGCTTACGAGCAGTACTTC.

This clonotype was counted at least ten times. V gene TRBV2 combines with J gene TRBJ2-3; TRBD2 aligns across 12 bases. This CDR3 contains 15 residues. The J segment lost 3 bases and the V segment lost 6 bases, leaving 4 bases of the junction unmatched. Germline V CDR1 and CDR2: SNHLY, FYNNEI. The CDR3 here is CASRLTSGRTDTQYF. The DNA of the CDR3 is TGTGCCAGCAGGCTTACTAGCGGGAGGACAGATACGCAGTATTTT.

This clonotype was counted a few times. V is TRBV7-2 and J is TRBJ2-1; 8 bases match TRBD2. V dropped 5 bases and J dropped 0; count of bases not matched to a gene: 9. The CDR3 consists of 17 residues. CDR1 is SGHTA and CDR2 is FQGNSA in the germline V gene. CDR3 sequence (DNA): TGTGCCAGCAGCCAAAGGGTAGCGGGACGCTCCTACAATGAGCAGTTCTTC. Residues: CASSQRVAGRSYNEQFF.

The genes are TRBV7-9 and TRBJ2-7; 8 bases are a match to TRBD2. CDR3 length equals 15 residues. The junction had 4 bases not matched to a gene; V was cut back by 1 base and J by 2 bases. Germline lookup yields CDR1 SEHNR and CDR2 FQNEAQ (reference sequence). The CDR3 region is CASSLEAGDTYEQYF. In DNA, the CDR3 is TGTGCCAGCAGCTTAGAAGCGGGGGACACCTACGAGCAGTACTTC.